These 30 T cell receptor beta chains originate from one sample sequenced in a study of T cell repertoires in cytomegalovirus infection. TCRdb reanalysed the reads using MiXCR and keeps one entry per CDR3 protein. The sample lists about 68,000 distinct CDR3 sequences, 22% occurring once. These receptors have no identified antigens. The sequencing input was PBMCs, sequenced either directly or after in vitro stimulation (not recorded which). These receptors were obtained from a human donor in good health (CMV status not recorded). Some clones in this sample may be carry-over from other donors' samples.

This clonotype was detected only a few times. The V gene is TRBV7-2, the J gene TRBJ2-3; no reliable D call. From germline, CDR1 is SGHTA and CDR2 FQGNSA. V gave up 5 bases and J gave up 8 bases, with 8 bases separating them. The CDR3 loop spans 11 amino acids. The CDR3, as DNA: TGTGCCAGCAGCGTACAGTTTACGCAGTATTTT. This translates into CASSVQFTQYF.

This clonotype was counted at least ten times. The chain couples TRBV7-6 to TRBJ1-1; no firm D call. Per the germline V gene, CDR1 is SGHVS and CDR2 is FNYEAQ. Trimming stripped 5 bases from V and 3 bases from J, with 13 bases between. The CDR3 consists of 14 residues. This CDR3 reads CASSRGGWDTEAFF. CDR3 nucleotides: TGTGCCAGCAGCCGAGGTGGTTGGGACACTGAAGCTTTCTTT.

This clonotype was observed a few times. This sequence joins TRBV12-3 or TRBV12-4 and TRBJ2-2; no definite D call. The CDR3 loop spans 15 amino acids. Trimming took 5 bases from V and 3 from J, leaving 13 bases between them. The CDR3 DNA reads as TGTGCCAGCAGTCCCACTACAACCGACACCGGGGAGCTGTTTTTT. Protein product: CASSPTTTDTGELFF.

This sequence joins TRBV28 and TRBJ2-7; maybe TRBD2 (6 bases). V lost 6 bases, J lost 4 bases, and 10 bases lay in between. CDR3 length: 12 residues. Germline CDR1 is MDHEN and CDR2 is SYDVKM. This chain's CDR3 is CASSRGRYEQYF. The CDR3 DNA sequence: TGTGCCAGCAGCCGGGGGAGGTACGAGCAGTACTTC. The whole variable domain, filled in from reference TRBV28 and TRBJ2-7, reads DVKVTQSSRYLVKRTGEKVFLECVQDMDHENMFWYRQDPGLGLRLIYFSYDVKMKEKGDIPEGYSVSREKKERFSLILESASTNQTSMYLCASSRGRYEQYFGPGTRLTVT.

This clonotype was counted many times. The genes are TRBV7-2 and TRBJ2-5, with D unresolved. There are 13 residues in the CDR3. Germline V CDR1 and CDR2: SGHTA, FQGNSA. With 6 bases removed from V and 2 bases from J, the gap between germline ends came to 10 bases. The CDR3 sequence: CASSTSPQETQYF. The CDR3 DNA is TGTGCCAGCAGTACAAGCCCACAAGAGACCCAGTACTTC.

The chain carries TRBV20-1 and TRBJ2-1; D may match TRBD1 or TRBD2 (7 bases each). Germline V gives CDR1 DFQATT, CDR2 SNEGSKA (reference sequence). Between the trimmed V and J ends, which lost 6 bases and 7 bases, there was a span of 22 bases. The CDR3 length is 15 residues. The CDR3, as DNA: TGCAGTGCCGTGGGGGGAGGGGGCTGGGGAAATGAGCAGTTCTTC. It encodes CSAVGGGGWGNEQFF.

This clonotype was picked up many times. V is TRBV12-3 or TRBV12-4 and J is TRBJ1-4, with D possibly matching TRBD1 (5 bases). V was clipped by 6 bases and J by 8 bases, with 13 bases between them. There are 13 residues in the CDR3. For the CDR3, the DNA is TGTGCCAGCAGCCTGGCAGGGACGGAAAAACTGTTTTTT. Amino acids: CASSLAGTEKLFF.

The chain recombines TRBV7-2 with TRBJ2-1; possibly TRBD2 for D (6 bases). Trimming cost V 4 bases and J 6 bases, with 16 bases left between them. Germline V CDR1 and CDR2: SGHTA, FQGNSA. The CDR3 has 15 residues. CDR3 residues: CASSSLWGVFNEQFF. The CDR3 DNA reads TGTGCCAGCAGCTCCCTCTGGGGGGTTTTCAATGAGCAGTTCTTC.

Ten or more counts support this clonotype. This chain connects TRBV7-2 to TRBJ2-6; D gene ambiguous. V lost 0 bases to trimming and J lost 0 bases, with 12 bases between them. Germline V gene sequence: CDR1 SGHTA, CDR2 FQGNSA. This CDR3 contains 18 residues. Written as DNA, the CDR3 is TGTGCCAGCAGCTTAGCCTTTACCCTTAGCTCTGGGGCCAACGTCCTGACTTTC. This codes for CASSLAFTLSSGANVLTF.

The V gene is TRBV4-1, the J gene TRBJ2-4; TRBD1 matches at 10 bases. The CDR3 sequence is 17 residues long. Germline CDR1 and CDR2: MGHRA and YSYEKL. V lost 4 bases and J lost 1; bases outside the gene matches: 7. CDR3 nucleotide sequence: TGCGCCAGCAGCCCCGTGGGGACAGGGGTTGCCAAAAACATTCAGTACTTC. It codes for CASSPVGTGVAKNIQYF.

V usage is TRBV29-1 and J usage is TRBJ2-4; D remains ambiguous. This CDR3 spans 11 amino acids. Per germline, CDR1 SQVTM and CDR2 ANQGSEA. Trimming stripped 6 bases from V and 14 bases from J, with 17 bases between. The CDR3 DNA is TGCAGCGTCCAGGAGCGCGACGCGGAGTACTTC. Translating gives CSVQERDAEYF.

The rearrangement joins TRBV9 to TRBJ2-2; 7 nucleotides match TRBD2. The CDR3 is made up of 16 amino acids. Germline V CDR1 and CDR2: SGDLS, YYNGEE. Trimming cost V 1 base and J 1 base; bases outside gene matches: 4. CDR3 in amino acids: CASSVTAGENTGELFF. The CDR3 DNA sequence: TGTGCCAGCAGCGTAACGGCGGGAGAGAACACCGGGGAGCTGTTTTTT.

The chain has TRBV12-5 and TRBJ1-2; 9 nucleotides agree with TRBD1. V was pared by 0 bases and J by 9 bases, with 11 bases of the junction left unmatched. The CDR3 is 16 residues long. Germline V gene sequence: CDR1 LGHNT, CDR2 FRNRAP. CDR3 coding DNA: TGTGCTAGTGGTTTGGTACAGGACAGGGGCCCCTGGCGCTACACCTTC. Translating gives CASGLVQDRGPWRYTF.

The sample holds a few counts of this clonotype. This chain uses TRBV7-9 with TRBJ2-7; D uncertain. Germline assignment: CDR1 SEHNR and CDR2 FQNEAQ (reference sequence). The CDR3 contains 14 residues. Trimming took off 2 bases at V and 1 base at J, with 9 bases between the two ends. The CDR3 region is CASSLRAESYEQYF. The CDR3 nucleotides read TGTGCCAGCAGCTTACGAGCCGAGTCCTACGAGCAGTACTTC.

This sequence joins TRBV6-1 and TRBJ2-2, with D hard to call. The CDR3 length is 13 residues. Looked up from germline, CDR1 is MNHNS and CDR2 is SASEGT. The CDR3 here is CAVAGPRAGELFF. Here the CDR3 DNA reads TGTGCAGTGGCCGGCCCCAGAGCCGGGGAGCTGTTTTTT.

The chain combines TRBV12-3 or TRBV12-4 with TRBJ1-5; D ambiguous. Trimming removed 4 bases at V and 7 bases at J, with 11 bases between. This CDR3 is built from 13 residues. The CDR3, as DNA: TGTGCCAGCAGTTCCTCGGTTCGGCAGCCCCAGCATTTT. Translated, it gives CASSSSVRQPQHF.

This clonotype was observed a handful of times. J is TRBJ1-2 and V is TRBV30; D is unresolved. V lost 2 bases, J lost 4 bases, and 11 bases lay in between. CDR3 length: 13 amino acids. Germline CDR1 reads GTSNPN; CDR2 reads SVGIG (reference sequence). The CDR3 region is CAWSTASPYGYTF. CDR3 nucleotides: TGTGCCTGGAGTACAGCCAGCCCCTATGGCTACACCTTC.

The genes are TRBV4-1 and TRBJ1-2; D gene ambiguous. Trimming shortened V by 0 bases and J by 3 bases, and 17 bases separated the two germline ends. The CDR3 spans 17 residues. The germline gives CDR1 MGHRA, CDR2 YSYEKL. CDR3 in amino acids: CASSQDRTGFGDYGYTF. The CDR3 DNA is TGCGCCAGCAGCCAAGATCGTACGGGGTTTGGAGACTATGGCTACACCTTC.

This clonotype was observed a few times. The V gene is TRBV6-5, the J gene TRBJ1-1; the D gene is possibly TRBD1 (5 bases). This CDR3 is built from 14 residues. Germline V CDR1 and CDR2: MNHEY, SVGAGI. Trimming took off 2 bases at V and 2 bases at J, with 9 bases between the two ends. The CDR3 DNA is TGTGCCAGCAGTTACGCAGGGTTTAACACTGAAGCTTTCTTT. This sequence encodes CASSYAGFNTEAFF.

This clonotype was recorded at least ten times. The chain combines TRBV7-9 with TRBJ1-3; no clear D gene. Trimming pared 5 bases from V and 0 bases from J, leaving 8 bases between. There are 14 residues in the CDR3. CDR1 SEHNR and CDR2 FQNEAQ come from the germline V gene (reference sequence). The CDR3 spells CASSPAGSGNTIYF. The DNA for the CDR3 is TGTGCCAGCAGCCCCGCAGGCTCTGGAAACACCATATATTTT.

This clonotype was seen ten or more times. The V call is TRBV19, the J call TRBJ1-1; D is unclear. Germline loops: CDR1 LNHDA, CDR2 SQIVND (reference sequence). CDR3 length: 12 amino acids. CDR3 residues: CSSSPGRTEAFF. In nucleotides, the CDR3 is TGTTCTTCCTCACCCGGTAGGACTGAAGCTTTCTTT.

This clonotype turned up a few times. This chain links TRBV20-1 with TRBJ1-6, with D maybe TRBD1 (6 bases). This CDR3 spans 17 amino acids. Looked up from germline, CDR1 is DFQATT and CDR2 is SNEGSKA (reference sequence). Trimming removed 0 bases from V and 8 bases from J, with 20 bases in between. The CDR3 region has the DNA TGCAGTGCTAGAGATAGGACATCCGGGACAAATTATTCACCCCTCCACTTT. Translating gives CSARDRTSGTNYSPLHF.

This clonotype was detected only a few times. V and J are TRBV27 and TRBJ2-4, with 8 bases aligning to TRBD1. This CDR3 has 17 amino acids. Germline lookup yields CDR1 MNHEY and CDR2 SMNVEV (reference sequence). Losses at the gene ends were 5 bases for V and 1 base for J; bases not matched to a gene: 10. CDR3 in amino acids: CASSHQGAPVAKNIQYF. In DNA form, the CDR3 reads TGTGCCAGCAGTCACCAGGGGGCTCCCGTGGCCAAAAACATTCAGTACTTC.

There are a few counts of this clonotype. The chain combines TRBV19 with TRBJ2-5; 10 nucleotides line up with TRBD2. V shed 2 bases, J shed 3 bases, and the junction held 9 bases outside the gene matches. The CDR3 covers 17 residues. The germline V gene encodes CDR1 LNHDA and CDR2 SQIVND (reference sequence). CDR3 DNA sequence: TGTGCCAGTAGTATAAAATGGCGGACTAGCGGCAAAGAGACCCAGTACTTC. Encoded protein: CASSIKWRTSGKETQYF. The variable domain in full, with the rest retrieved from reference TRBV19 and TRBJ2-5, is DGGITQSPKYLFRKEGQNVTLSCEQNLNHDAMYWYRQDPGQGLRLIYYSQIVNDFQKGDIAEGYSVSREKKESFPLTVTSAQKNPTAFYLCASSIKWRTSGKETQYFGPGTRLLVL.

In this sample, this clonotype turned up a few times. The gene calls are TRBV6-5 and TRBJ2-2; 10 nucleotides agree with TRBD2. The CDR3 is 17 residues long. Germline trimming cut 0 bases from V and 7 bases from J; bases unmatched to any gene: 8. CDR1 and CDR2 from the germline V gene are MNHEY and SVGAGI. The CDR3 DNA sequence: TGTGCCAGCAGTTACTCGAGGCTAGCGGGAGTCGTCGGGGAGCTGTTTTTT. Its protein is CASSYSRLAGVVGELFF.

The chain uses TRBV29-1 and TRBJ2-3; a weak D match, TRBD2 (5 bases). CDR3 size: 13 residues. Germline V gives CDR1 SQVTM, CDR2 ANQGSEA. Trimming took off 4 bases at V and 2 bases at J, with 10 bases between the two ends. The CDR3 nucleotides read TGCAGCGTTGCGGCGGGCTACACAGATACGCAGTATTTT. This sequence encodes CSVAAGYTDTQYF.

This chain connects TRBV12-3 or TRBV12-4 to TRBJ2-1; 10 bases align to TRBD2. With 2 bases clipped from V and 6 bases from J, the junction kept 4 bases outside the gene matches. The CDR3 is made up of 15 amino acids. CDR3 nucleotides: TGTGCCAGCAGTTTATGGACTAGCGGAGGCAATGAGCAGTTCTTC. Its translation: CASSLWTSGGNEQFF.

The chain has TRBV5-6 and TRBJ1-1, with D unclear. The CDR3 runs to 14 residues. The germline V gene has CDR1 SGHDT and CDR2 YYEEEE. V was pared by 0 bases and J by 1 base, with 7 bases between. CDR3 bases: TGTGCCAGCAGCTTGGTTCCCAGGAACACTGAAGCTTTCTTT. Its translation: CASSLVPRNTEAFF. The entire variable domain, with the rest obtained from reference TRBV5-6 and TRBJ1-1, is as follows: DAGVTQSPTHLIKTRGQQVTLRCSPKSGHDTVSWYQQALGQGPQFIFQYYEEEERQRGNFPDRFSGHQFPNYSSELNVNALLLGDSALYLCASSLVPRNTEAFFGQGTRLTVV.

Here the CDR3 DNA reads TGCGCCAGCAGCTTGCCGACAGGGTTTCACGAGCAGTACTTC. This gives the protein CASSLPTGFHEQYF. The chain uses TRBV5-1 and TRBJ2-7, with 7 positions matching TRBD1. This CDR3 has 14 residues. Germline CDR1 and CDR2: SGHRS and YFSETQ. The J segment lost 5 bases and the V segment lost 1 base, leaving 6 bases of the junction unmatched. Filled out from reference TRBV5-1 and TRBJ2-7, the complete variable domain reads KAGVTQTPRYLIKTRGQQVTLSCSPISGHRSVSWYQQTPGQGLQFLFEYFSETQRNKGNFPGRFSGRQFSNSRSEMNVSTLELGDSALYLCASSLPTGFHEQYFGPGTRLTVT.

This clonotype has just a few counts. V is TRBV20-1 and J is TRBJ2-1; perhaps TRBD1 as D (6 bases). V was pared by 3 bases and J by 5 bases, with 14 bases between. CDR3 length equals 14 residues. Germline V gene data show CDR1 as DFQATT and CDR2 as SNEGSKA (reference sequence). CDR3 residues: CSASWDTGNNEQFF. In DNA, the CDR3 is TGCAGTGCTAGTTGGGACACAGGAAACAATGAGCAGTTCTTC.